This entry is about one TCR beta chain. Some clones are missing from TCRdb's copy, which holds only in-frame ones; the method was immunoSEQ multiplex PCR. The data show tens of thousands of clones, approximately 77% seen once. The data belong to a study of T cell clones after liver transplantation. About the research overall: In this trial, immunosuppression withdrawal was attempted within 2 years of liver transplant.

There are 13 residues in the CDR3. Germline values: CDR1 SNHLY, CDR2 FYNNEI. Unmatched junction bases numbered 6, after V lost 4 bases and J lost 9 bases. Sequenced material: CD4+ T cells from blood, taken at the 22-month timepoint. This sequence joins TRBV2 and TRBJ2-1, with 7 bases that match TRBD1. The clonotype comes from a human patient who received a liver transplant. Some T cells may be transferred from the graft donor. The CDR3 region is CASSGTGGFEQFF. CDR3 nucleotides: TGTGCCAGCAGTGGGACAGGTGGATTTGAGCAGTTCTTC.